This entry lists 8 T cell receptor beta chains sequenced from one sample in a study of CD4 T cells in relation to SARS-CoV-2 and coronaviruses. Their antigens remain unidentified. Assay used: immunoSEQ multiplex PCR; TCRdb lists only in-frame clones, some missing. The repertoire holds 15,000 to 20,000 clones, with about four fifths as singletons. The unexposed donors gave CD4+ T cells in about 2011-2018, prior to COVID-19. The cells were cultured for approximately 10 days before CD4+ T cells were isolated. Input material: CD4+ T cells from PBMCs, cultured in vitro. The receptors here all came from a human donor in good health.

This chain connects TRBV5-1 to TRBJ1-6; 7 bases match TRBD1. V was pared by 4 bases and J by 10 bases, with 8 bases of the junction left unmatched. Germline CDR1 is SGHRS and CDR2 is YFSETQ. The CDR3 runs 14 residues. CDR3 loop: CASSDSGTVSPLHF. CDR3 DNA: TGCGCCAGCAGCGACTCCGGGACAGTATCACCCCTCCACTTT. Complete variable domain (other parts from reference TRBV5-1 and TRBJ1-6): KAGVTQTPRYLIKTRGQQVTLSCSPISGHRSVSWYQQTPGQGLQFLFEYFSETQRNKGNFPGRFSGRQFSNSRSEMNVSTLELGDSALYLCASSDSGTVSPLHFGNGTRLTVT.

V is TRBV7-2 and J is TRBJ2-7; TRBD2 matches at 11 bases. The V gene end was trimmed by 2 bases and the J gene end by 5 bases; junction bases not matched to a gene: 5. CDR3 length equals 15 residues. Germline V lookup: CDR1 SGHTA, CDR2 FQGNSA. The CDR3 DNA follows: TGTGCCAGCAGCTTAACTAGCGGGGGTGATCACGAGCAGTACTTC. As protein: CASSLTSGGDHEQYF.

The rearrangement links TRBV28 to TRBJ1-2; 9 positions agree with TRBD1. Germline CDR1 reads MDHEN; CDR2 reads SYDVKM. The CDR3 sequence is 14 residues long. With 6 bases clipped from V and 4 bases from J, the junction kept 6 bases outside the gene matches. In nucleotides, the CDR3 is TGTGCCAGCAGAGACAGGGGGTTGATCTATGGCTACACCTTC. Translating it yields CASRDRGLIYGYTF.

V and J are TRBV27 and TRBJ1-1; D gene uncertain. Germline loops: CDR1 MNHEY, CDR2 SMNVEV (reference sequence). The length of the CDR3 is 16 residues. The V gene lost 4 bases and the J gene lost 4 bases, with 19 bases spanning the gap. CDR3 coding DNA: TGTGCCAGCAGTTCCTCATGGACTCTTGTGGGCACTGAAGCTTTCTTT. It translates to CASSSSWTLVGTEAFF.

This sequence joins TRBV13 and TRBJ2-2; 12 bases align to TRBD2. CDR1 is PRHDT and CDR2 is FYEKMQ in the germline V gene (reference sequence). The CDR3 runs to 16 residues. J gave up 8 bases and V 3 bases, and 7 bases lay outside the gene matches. DNA for the CDR3: TGTGCCAGCAGCTTCGAAGGACTAGCGGGAACTGGGGAGCTGTTTTTT. Amino acid sequence: CASSFEGLAGTGELFF.

The chain links TRBV12-3 or TRBV12-4 to TRBJ2-5; D is uncertain. CDR3 length equals 13 residues. V was pared by 6 bases and J by 7 bases, with 15 bases between. The CDR3 protein is CASSRAEVSTQYF. DNA for the CDR3: TGTGCCAGCAGCCGCGCCGAGGTTTCGACCCAGTACTTC.

The V and J genes are TRBV5-4 and TRBJ2-1; the match to TRBD2 covers 9 bases. CDR1 and CDR2 (germline): SGHNT, YYREEE (reference sequence). With V trimmed by 2 bases and J by 8 bases, 5 bases remained unmatched. The CDR3 is 14 amino acids. The CDR3 region has the DNA TGTGCCAGCAGCTTTGGCGGGAGGGTGGATGAGCAGTTCTTC. Amino acid sequence: CASSFGGRVDEQFF.

The chain is built from TRBV5-5 and TRBJ1-2; D not certain. Germline lookup yields CDR1 SGHKS and CDR2 YYEKEE (reference sequence). Trimming cost V 5 bases and J 8 bases, with 25 bases left between them. The CDR3 runs to 16 residues. The CDR3 nucleotides are TGTGCCAGCAGACCTCAACCGGGTCCTTCCCCAGAGGGCTACACCTTC. Translating it yields CASRPQPGPSPEGYTF.